This TCR beta chain was sequenced in a study of shared clonotypes between healthy human individuals. Study-wide points: Approximately 5.3% was the fraction of naive CD4 clonotypes found shared across several donors.

In the case of this clone: What it binds is unknown.

The CDR3 loop spans 14 amino acids. Trimming left V 2 bases short and J 5 bases short, with 12 bases between. Germline V gene data show CDR1 as KGHSH and CDR2 as LQKENI. Original processing notes: Junction-only sequences without quality scores came from ImmunoSEQ, so filtering differed. Some clones are missing from TCRdb's copy, which holds only in-frame ones; the method was immunoSEQ multiplex PCR. The V and J calls and clone size are taken from that table; D and trimming were inferred from the DNA. This sample has 2 million to 2.5 million clones; approximately 94% occur once, and the top ten carry approximately 0.13%.

This chain joins TRBV18 and TRBJ1-1; D unclear. The clonotype was recovered from a man aged 18 to 29 in good health. The sequencing sample was made of naive CD4+ T cells sorted from blood. Subset described: CD45RA+ positively selected. CDR3 DNA: TGTGCCAGCTCACCATTTTTGAGTTTAACTGAAGCTTTCTTT. It codes for CASSPFLSLTEAFF.